The entry that follows covers one TCR beta chain sequence. Original handling: Amplified reference gene primers provided the basis for estimating nucleated cell counts. The method was immunoSEQ multiplex PCR; TCRdb's version includes in-frame clones alone and lacks a portion of them. V and J calls and clone size come straight from that table; D and trimming were deduced from the DNA. The sample includes some 500,000 clones, 70% to 90% of them seen just once. Seattle patients were enrolled during active infection and followed longitudinally. This sample is drawn from a study of blood T cell repertoires in COVID-19. At the level of the study: Spain, Italy and the United States supplied samples that represented acute and convalescent COVID-19. The cDNA or gDNA used as material had been derived from T cells, B-cell-depleted T cells, or PBMCs.

The CDR3 is 11 amino acids. Germline V CDR1 and CDR2: GTSNPN, SVGIG (reference sequence). Trimming left V 0 bases short and J 15 bases short, with 12 bases between. This sequence originates from a woman between 45 and 65 years old with COVID-19, enrolled during active disease. This rearrangement joins TRBV30 to TRBJ2-1; D possibly corresponds to TRBD2 (7 bases). Sequences were obtained from peripheral blood. The CDR3 spells CAWSVGGARFF. The CDR3 DNA is TGTGCCTGGAGTGTAGGGGGGGCCCGGTTCTTC.